The sequence of this T cell receptor (beta chain) was determined in a study of control samples from healthy donors and cancer patients. CDR1 and CDR2 (germline): LNHDA, SQIVND (reference sequence). This CDR3 is 13 amino acids long. V dropped 4 bases and J dropped 2; count of bases not matched to a gene: 2. TCRdb's table, derived via immunoSEQ multiplex PCR, lists solely in-frame clones and lacks some. The sample lists some 200,000 clones; over 90% were seen once. The sequenced material came from blood. This TCR was sampled from a man over 45 in good health. V is TRBV19 and J is TRBJ2-7; 7 nucleotides match TRBD1. CDR3 residues: CASSNQGAYEQYF. For the CDR3, the DNA is TGTGCCAGTAGTAATCAGGGGGCCTACGAGCAGTACTTC.